This T cell receptor (beta chain) is drawn from a study of T cell repertoires in cytomegalovirus infection. Study-wide context: CMV infection plus the matching HLA type was flagged by public TCR beta signatures.

TCRdb re-derived calls from the reads in MiXCR, one entry per CDR3 protein. The sample yields 300,000 or so distinct CDR3 sequences, roughly a tenth seen once. The germline V gene encodes CDR1 DFQATT and CDR2 SNEGSKA (reference sequence). V was trimmed by 0 bases and J by 0 bases, leaving 18 bases between them. This CDR3 comprises 18 residues. This clonotype was observed at least ten times. Its antigen is unidentified. Study-level findings and limits: HLA-C-restricted CMV clonotypes gave the most frequent clonotype in two of eight donors. Carriers of CMV and the relevant HLA type were discriminated by public TCR beta frequency.

Sequenced sample: PBMCs. This TCR was sampled from a human donor in good health (CMV status not recorded). Some clones in this sample may be carry-over from other donors' samples. The chain carries TRBV20-1 and TRBJ1-5, with D unresolved. CDR3 loop: CSARDRILSGSSNQPQHF. Here the CDR3 DNA reads TGCAGTGCTAGAGATCGAATTTTGTCCGGGAGTAGCAATCAGCCCCAGCATTTT.